The present TCR beta chain was sequenced within a study of blood T cell repertoires in COVID-19. Across the study: Sites across the United States, Italy and Spain contributed samples from acute and convalescent COVID-19.

CDR3 length: 18 residues. Profiling relied on immunoSEQ multiplex PCR, and the TCRdb table lists in-frame clones only, not all of them. The sample holds roughly 200,000 clones, approximately 80% seen once. The gene calls are TRBV21-1 and TRBJ2-1; TRBD2 reflects the table's D call only, with no check against the DNA. TRBV21-1 is a listed pseudogene. The material sequenced was peripheral blood. The receptor was isolated from a woman older than 75 with COVID-19, enrolled during active disease. CDR3 DNA sequence: TGTGCCAGCAGCAACGACGATCCTCTAGCGGACACCTACAATGAGCAGTTCTTC. It yields the protein CASSNDDPLADTYNEQFF.